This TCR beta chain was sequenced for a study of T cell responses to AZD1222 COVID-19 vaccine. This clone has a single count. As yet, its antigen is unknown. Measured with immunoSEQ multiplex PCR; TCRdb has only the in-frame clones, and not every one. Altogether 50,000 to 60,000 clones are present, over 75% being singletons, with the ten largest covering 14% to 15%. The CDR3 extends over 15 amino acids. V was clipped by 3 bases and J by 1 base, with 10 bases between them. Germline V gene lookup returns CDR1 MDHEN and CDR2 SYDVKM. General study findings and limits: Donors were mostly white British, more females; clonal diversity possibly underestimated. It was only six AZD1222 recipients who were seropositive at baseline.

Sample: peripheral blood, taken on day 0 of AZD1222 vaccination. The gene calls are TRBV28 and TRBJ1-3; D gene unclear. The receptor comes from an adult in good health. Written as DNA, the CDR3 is TGTGCCAGCAGTTTGATCCTCGCATCTGGAAACACCATATATTTT. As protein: CASSLILASGNTIYF. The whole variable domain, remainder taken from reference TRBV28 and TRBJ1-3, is DVKVTQSSRYLVKRTGEKVFLECVQDMDHENMFWYRQDPGLGLRLIYFSYDVKMKEKGDIPEGYSVSREKKERFSLILESASTNQTSMYLCASSLILASGNTIYFGEGSWLTVV.